This is a list of T cell receptor beta chains from one sample in a study of graft-versus-host responses after intestinal transplantation. The table came from immunoSEQ multiplex PCR; TCRdb's copy has only in-frame clones and leaves some out. The sample has roughly 5,600 clones; roughly 80% are singletons. The sequences come from ileum tissue, collected approximately 220 days after intestinal transplant. Receptors originate from a human patient who received an intestinal transplant, so some T cells may come from the graft donor. CDR3s include the opening cysteine and the closing phenylalanine or tryptophan. The D gene is left open where the match is weak. Clone size is stated in some rows and not others, as once, few, many or a class when expanded.

V	size	J	D	CDR3	DNA
TRBV5-4	NA	TRBJ2-3	NA	CASSLENAYTQYF	TGTGCCAGCAGCTTGGAGAATGCCTATACGCAGTATTTT
TRBV7-3	NA	TRBJ2-1	NA	CASSSYLVGHNEQFF	TGTGCCAGCAGCTCTTACTTAGTGGGACACAATGAGCAGTTCTTC
TRBV4-1	once	TRBJ2-3	NA	CASSQSSGTSTDTQYF	TGCGCCAGCAGCCAGTCGTCCGGGACCAGCACAGATACGCAGTATTTT
TRBV6-9	NA	TRBJ1-1	NA	CASSYTGGPNTEAFF	TGTGCCAGCAGTTACACCGGGGGGCCGAACACTGAAGCTTTCTTT
TRBV7-9	NA	TRBJ1-2	NA	CASSLVAFYGYTF	TGTGCCAGCAGCTTAGTCGCCTTCTATGGCTACACCTTC
TRBV6-5	NA	TRBJ2-3	NA	CASSPAGGPLGTQYF	TGTGCCAGCAGCCCGGCCGGGGGGCCGCTGGGTACGCAGTATTTT
TRBV5-1	NA	TRBJ1-2	NA	CASSLATGTLGYTF	TGCGCCAGCAGCCTAGCCACAGGGACTCTTGGCTACACCTTC
TRBV19	large	TRBJ1-4	TRBD1	CASRPRDRGATNEKLFF	TGTGCCAGTAGACCGCGGGACAGGGGAGCAACTAATGAAAAACTGTTTTTT
TRBV5-1	NA	TRBJ2-5	NA	CASSNQETQYF	TGCGCCAGCAGCAATCAAGAGACCCAGTACTTC
TRBV5-1	NA	TRBJ1-3	NA	CASSVGGAGGNTIYF	TGCGCCAGCAGCGTGGGGGGCGCGGGAGGAAACACCATATATTTT
TRBV10-3	NA	TRBJ2-4	TRBD2	CAISERGAGVRSKNIQYF	TGTGCCATCAGTGAGCGGGGAGCGGGGGTAAGGTCCAAAAACATTCAGTACTTC
TRBV6-5	NA	TRBJ2-7	NA	CASSGRRGPYEQYF	TGTGCCAGCAGTGGACGGAGGGGGCCCTACGAGCAGTACTTC
TRBV4-2	NA	TRBJ2-7	TRBD2	CASSQVGRGDGQYF	TGTGCCAGCAGCCAAGTGGGTCGGGGGGACGGGCAGTACTTC
TRBV11-1	NA	TRBJ1-3	NA	CASSRYSGNTIYF	TGTGCCAGCAGCCGCTACTCTGGAAACACCATATATTTT
TRBV5-7	once	TRBJ2-7	NA	CASSLGDAVLEQYF	TGTGCCAGCAGCTTGGGGGACGCGGTCCTCGAGCAGTACTTC
TRBV5-1	once	TRBJ1-2	NA	CASSSIEAGYGYTF	TGCGCCAGCAGTTCAATTGAGGCAGGATATGGCTACACCTTC
TRBV27	once	TRBJ1-3	NA	CASSITGSSGNTIYF	TGTGCCAGCAGTATAACGGGGAGCTCTGGAAACACCATATATTTT
TRBV29-1	NA	TRBJ2-7	NA	CSVLLETRRFSYEQYF	TGCAGCGTATTACTTGAGACGCGCCGATTCTCCTACGAGCAGTACTTC
TRBV7-2	NA	TRBJ2-7	TRBD2	CASATSGALLYEQYF	TGTGCCAGCGCGACGAGCGGGGCCCTATTATACGAGCAGTACTTC
TRBV4-2	NA	TRBJ2-3	TRBD2	CASSQDPPVSGGPRGTDTQYF	TGTGCCAGCAGCCAAGATCCCCCCGTGAGCGGGGGGCCGAGGGGCACAGATACGCAGTATTTT
TRBV6-1	NA	TRBJ2-3	TRBD2	CASSEFVGSGGTDTQYF	TGTGCCAGCAGTGAATTCGTCGGAAGCGGGGGCACAGATACGCAGTATTTT
TRBV4-2	NA	TRBJ2-7	TRBD2	CASSGRLAGGYEQYF	TGTGCCAGCAGCGGGAGACTAGCGGGGGGGTACGAGCAGTACTTC
TRBV5-5	few	TRBJ1-2	NA	CASRPPTEPYGYTF	TGTGCCAGCAGACCCCCCACAGAACCCTATGGCTACACCTTC
TRBV6-5	NA	TRBJ2-7	TRBD1	CASRATGGYEQYF	TGTGCCAGCAGGGCGACAGGGGGCTACGAGCAGTACTTC
TRBV18	once	TRBJ2-5	TRBD1	CASSPQQGGRETQYF	TGTGCCAGCTCACCACAACAGGGGGGTAGAGAGACCCAGTACTTC
TRBV27	once	TRBJ2-7	TRBD1	CASSFTRTGGYEQYF	TGTGCCAGCAGTTTTACCCGGACAGGGGGCTACGAGCAGTACTTC
TRBV7-8	NA	TRBJ1-5	NA	CASSFDTTSNQPQHF	TGTGCCAGCAGCTTTGACACTACTAGCAATCAGCCCCAGCATTTT
TRBV15	NA	TRBJ1-5	NA	CATSPWKSNQPQHF	TGTGCCACCAGCCCCTGGAAAAGCAATCAGCCCCAGCATTTT